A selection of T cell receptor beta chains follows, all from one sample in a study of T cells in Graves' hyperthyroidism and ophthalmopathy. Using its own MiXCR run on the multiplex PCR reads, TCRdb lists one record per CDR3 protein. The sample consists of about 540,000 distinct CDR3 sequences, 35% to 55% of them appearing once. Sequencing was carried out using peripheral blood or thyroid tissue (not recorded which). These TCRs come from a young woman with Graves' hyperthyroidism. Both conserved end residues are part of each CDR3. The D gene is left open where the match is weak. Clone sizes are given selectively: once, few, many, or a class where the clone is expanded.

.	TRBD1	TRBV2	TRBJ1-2	TGTGCCAGCAGGGGACAGGCGGACTATGGCTACACCTTC	CASRGQADYGYTF
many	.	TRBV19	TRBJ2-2	TGTGCCAGTAGTAGGGGCGGGGAGCTGTTTTTT	CASSRGGELFF
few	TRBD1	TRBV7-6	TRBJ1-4	TGTGCCAGCAGCCCCCGGACAGGGATTAATGAAAAACTGTTTTTT	CASSPRTGINEKLFF
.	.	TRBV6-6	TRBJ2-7	TGTGCCAGCAGTTACTTAAGCGACTCAGACTACGAGCAGTACTTC	CASSYLSDSDYEQYF
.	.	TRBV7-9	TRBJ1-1	TGTGCCAGCAGCTTAGGGGGGCTACCGAACACTGAAGCTTTCTTT	CASSLGGLPNTEAFF
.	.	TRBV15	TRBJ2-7	TGTGCCACCAGCAGTAGGACAGCCTCCTACGAGCAGTACTTC	CATSSRTASYEQYF
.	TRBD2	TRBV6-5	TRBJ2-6	TGTGCCAGCAGCTCTATTGGACTAGCGGGTTCGACCTCTGGGGCCAACGTCCTGACTTTC	CASSSIGLAGSTSGANVLTF
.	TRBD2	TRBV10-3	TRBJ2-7	TGTGCCATCACTCCGGGACTAGCGGGAGGGCCGGGTTACGAGCAGTACTTC	CAITPGLAGGPGYEQYF
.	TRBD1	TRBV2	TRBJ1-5	TGTGCCAGCAGGGGACAGGGGGAAGGTCAGCCCCAGCATTTT	CASRGQGEGQPQHF
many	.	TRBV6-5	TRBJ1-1	TGTGCCAGCAGTACCGCCTTGAGGGGGGGCATGAACACTGAAGCTTTCTTT	CASSTALRGGMNTEAFF
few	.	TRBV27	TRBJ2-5	TGTGCCAGTACGGGCGCCTTGGGGACCCAGTACTTC	CASTGALGTQYF
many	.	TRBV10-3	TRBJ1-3	TGTGCCATCAGTGACGCGAATGGAAACACCATATATTTT	CAISDANGNTIYF
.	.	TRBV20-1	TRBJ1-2	TGCAGTGCTAGCCCAATTGGTCTAGCGGGAGAGACCTATGGCTACACCTTC	CSASPIGLAGETYGYTF
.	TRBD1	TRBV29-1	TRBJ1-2	TGCAGCGTCGTCCGGGACAGCTATGGCTACACCTTC	CSVVRDSYGYTF
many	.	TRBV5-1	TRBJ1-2	TGCGCCAGCCGGGACACGCAGGATGGCTACACCTTC	CASRDTQDGYTF
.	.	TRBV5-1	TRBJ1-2	TGCGCCAGCAGCTTGGAGTCCGGGACCAACAGGGGCTACACCTTC	CASSLESGTNRGYTF